This T cell receptor beta chain was documented in a study of identical twins. V was shortened by 5 bases and J by 0 bases, with 16 bases between the two germline ends. The CDR3 is made up of 16 amino acids. Germline CDR1 is SGHVS and CDR2 is FQNEAQ. This clonotype was counted only a few times. A single record per CDR3 protein comes from TCRdb applying MiXCR to the 5' RACE reads. The table has approximately 190,000 distinct CDR3 sequences, approximately 15% seen once. The same data also contributed to another study, on T cells expressing NK-cell markers. According to that study: In a handful of donors, dominant clonotypes made up about 25-65% of CD3+CD56-NKG2C+ cells. Nothing established the HCMV specificity of expanded NKG2C+ T cell clones.

This TCR came from a woman younger than 30 in good health. The gene calls are TRBV7-8 and TRBJ1-2, with D possibly TRBD1 on 6 matching bases. Sequencing input: CD8+ T cells sorted from blood. This CDR3 is CASSPNRVRANYGYTF. Written as DNA, the CDR3 is TGTGCCAGCAGCCCTAACAGGGTCAGAGCTAACTATGGCTACACCTTC.